Detailed here is one TCR beta chain. Its matching antigen is unknown. The table came from immunoSEQ multiplex PCR; TCRdb's copy has only in-frame clones and leaves some out. The table has millions of clones, roughly 95% seen once. These data belong to a study of shared clonotypes between healthy human individuals. In germline, CDR1 is SGHAT, CDR2 FQDESV (reference sequence). V was pared by 1 base and J by 6 bases, with 7 bases of the junction left unmatched. The CDR3 totals 15 residues. The study, taken as a whole, reports: Richness estimates generally favored naive over memory subsets.

This clonotype was sampled from a man aged 18 to 29 in good health. Sequenced sample: naive CD4+ T cells sorted from blood. Specified subset: CD45RA+ positively selected. This chain connects TRBV11-1 to TRBJ2-7; 9 nucleotides match TRBD2. The CDR3 DNA is TGTGCCAGCAGCTTAGGCGGTAGCGGGGGTATCGAGCAGTACTTC. This gives the protein CASSLGGSGGIEQYF.